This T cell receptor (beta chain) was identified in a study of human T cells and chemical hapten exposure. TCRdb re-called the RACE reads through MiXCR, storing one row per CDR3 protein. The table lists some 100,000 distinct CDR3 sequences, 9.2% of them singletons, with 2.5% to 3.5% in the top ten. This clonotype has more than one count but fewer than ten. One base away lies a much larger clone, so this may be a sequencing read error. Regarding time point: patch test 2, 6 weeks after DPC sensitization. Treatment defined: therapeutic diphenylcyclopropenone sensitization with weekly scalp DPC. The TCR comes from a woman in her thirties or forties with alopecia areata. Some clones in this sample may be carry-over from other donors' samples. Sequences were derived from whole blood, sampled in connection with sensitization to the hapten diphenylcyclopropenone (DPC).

CDR3 sequence reads: CASSSRQTDTQYF. CDR3 nucleotides: TGTGCCAGCAGCTCGCGACAGACAGATACGCAGTATTTT. The chain recombines TRBV9 with TRBJ2-3, with a weak D call TRBD1 (5 bases). CDR3 length equals 13 residues. The germline gives CDR1 SGDLS, CDR2 YYNGEE. V was shortened by 4 bases and J by 3 bases, with 9 bases between the two germline ends.